A single sample is the source of the 30 T cell receptor beta chains below, sequenced in a study of blood T cell repertoires in COVID-19. Only in-frame clones appear in the TCRdb table, and some are missing; sequencing was by immunoSEQ multiplex PCR. The sample comprises under 250,000 clones, 70% to 90% of which are singletons, and roughly 2.8% rests with the top ten. Sequenced sample: peripheral blood. These receptors came from a man aged 45-60 years who had recovered from COVID-19.

The chain joins TRBV29-1 to TRBJ2-1, with D unclear. V shed 2 bases and J shed 4 bases, with 6 bases lying between them. CDR3 size: 12 residues. In germline, CDR1 is SQVTM, CDR2 ANQGSEA. The CDR3 region is CSVEPGYNEQFF. The DNA of the CDR3 is TGCAGCGTTGAACCCGGGTACAATGAGCAGTTCTTC.

The gene calls are TRBV19 and TRBJ2-1; the match to TRBD1 covers 7 bases. From germline, CDR1 is LNHDA and CDR2 SQIVND (reference sequence). The CDR3 is 15 residues long. J was trimmed by 0 bases and V by 6 bases; bases with no gene match: 5. CDR3: CASREDRSSYNEQFF. CDR3 bases: TGTGCCAGTAGGGAGGACAGGAGCTCCTACAATGAGCAGTTCTTC.

In this sample, this clone turned up a few times. The chain couples TRBV5-4 to TRBJ2-1; 9 nucleotides match TRBD1. The J segment lost 7 bases and the V segment lost 2 bases, leaving 7 bases of the junction unmatched. The CDR3 length is 15 residues. Germline V lookup: CDR1 SGHNT, CDR2 YYREEE (reference sequence). CDR3 DNA: TGTGCCAGCAGCTTCCGGGACAGGGCCGTAAATGAGCAGTTCTTC. Residues: CASSFRDRAVNEQFF. The full variable domain, rest sourced from reference TRBV5-4 and TRBJ2-1, is ETGVTQSPTHLIKTRGQQVTLRCSSQSGHNTVSWYQQALGQGPQFIFQYYREEENGRGNFPPRFSGLQFPNYSSELNVNALELDDSALYLCASSFRDRAVNEQFFGPGTRLTVL.

This clone was picked up a small number of times. The V and J genes are TRBV24-1 and TRBJ1-5; perhaps TRBD1 as D (5 bases). The V end was cut by 3 bases, the J end by 5 bases, with 13 bases between. In germline, CDR1 is KGHDR, CDR2 SFDVKD. The CDR3 is made up of 15 amino acids. The CDR3 region has the DNA TGTGCCACCAGTGATCCTACAGGTGGGGATCAGCCCCAGCATTTT. Translation: CATSDPTGGDQPQHF.

The chain is built from TRBV5-4 and TRBJ1-5, with 7 bases identical to TRBD1. V was clipped by 2 bases and J by 0 bases; unmatched bases: 11. Germline lookup yields CDR1 SGHNT and CDR2 YYREEE (reference sequence). CDR3 length: 18 amino acids. DNA of the CDR3: TGTGCCAGCAGCTTCGGACAGGTGACCTCGTATAGCAATCAGCCCCAGCATTTT. Translation gives CASSFGQVTSYSNQPQHF.

The chain links TRBV2 to TRBJ2-1; perhaps TRBD2 as D (5 bases). Germline CDR1 SNHLY, CDR2 FYNNEI. V gave up 8 bases and J gave up 2 bases, with 13 bases separating them. This CDR3 has 14 residues. CDR3 nucleotide sequence: TGTGCCAGCGGGGAGCGGTTCACCTACAATGAGCAGTTCTTC. This gives the protein CASGERFTYNEQFF.

The V gene is TRBV29-1, the J gene TRBJ1-2; TRBD1 aligns across 7 bases. The V and J ends lost 0 bases and 4 bases, in that order; junction bases with no gene match: 5. The length of the CDR3 is 14 residues. The germline CDR1 and CDR2 sequences are SQVTM and ANQGSEA. The CDR3 sequence is CSVEDGQVPYGYTF. The DNA for the CDR3 is TGCAGCGTTGAAGATGGACAGGTGCCCTATGGCTACACCTTC.

This chain uses TRBV7-8 with TRBJ2-7, with D perhaps TRBD2 (6 bases). The germline CDR1 and CDR2 sequences are SGHVS and FQNEAQ. The CDR3 is made up of 14 amino acids. Trimming cost V 5 bases and J 6 bases, with 17 bases left between them. This CDR3 is CASSRLGRIGEQYF. The DNA of the CDR3 is TGTGCCAGCAGCCGACTAGGGAGGATTGGCGAGCAGTACTTC.

For this clone: The sample carries other DNA sequences with the same CDR3. The J gene is TRBJ2-7, the V gene TRBV7-2; a possible D gene is TRBD2 (6 bases). V lost 0 bases to trimming and J lost 0 bases, with 9 bases between them. The CDR3 has 15 residues. The germline V gene encodes CDR1 SGHTA and CDR2 FQGNSA. The CDR3 DNA sequence: TGTGCCAGCAGCTTAGCGGGAGGTTACTCCTACGAGCAGTACTTC. It encodes CASSLAGGYSYEQYF. The full variable domain, its missing parts supplied by reference TRBV7-2 and TRBJ2-7, is GAGVSQSPSNKVTEKGKDVELRCDPISGHTALYWYRQSLGQGLEFLIYFQGNSAPDKSGLPSDRFSAERTGGSVSTLTIQRTQQEDSAVYLCASSLAGGYSYEQYFGPGTRLTVT.

This chain joins TRBV7-8 and TRBJ2-4, with D perhaps matching TRBD1 (6 bases). CDR1 is SGHVS, CDR2 FQNEAQ, per germline. CDR3 length equals 15 residues. V was pared by 5 bases and J by 4 bases, with 15 bases between. CDR3 DNA: TGTGCCAGCAGCCCCAGGACAGACCAAAAAAACATTCAGTACTTC. This codes for CASSPRTDQKNIQYF.

This chain links TRBV5-1 with TRBJ1-1, with D unresolved. The CDR3 loop spans 13 amino acids. Per germline, CDR1 SGHRS and CDR2 YFSETQ. The germline V and J ends were trimmed by 0 bases and 6 bases, with 9 bases remaining between them. CDR3 in DNA: TGCGCCAGCAGCTTGGATCCTTTAGCTGAAGCTTTCTTT. The encoded protein is CASSLDPLAEAFF.

The rearrangement joins TRBV7-9 to TRBJ1-4, with 12 nucleotides matching TRBD1. The germline V gene encodes CDR1 SEHNR and CDR2 FQNEAQ (reference sequence). The V segment lost 2 bases and the J segment 8 bases; nucleotides outside the gene matches: 9. The CDR3 is made up of 17 amino acids. CDR3 nucleotide sequence: TGTGCCAGCAGCTTACCGGGACAGGGGGCTTTTTTGGAAAAACTGTTTTTT. The encoded protein is CASSLPGQGAFLEKLFF.

CDR3 in amino acids: CASSDGQLRSGNTIYF. CDR3 in DNA: TGCGCCAGCAGCGATGGACAGCTTCGCTCTGGAAACACCATATATTTT. This chain uses TRBV5-1 with TRBJ1-3; D might be TRBD1 (6 bases). Germline lookup yields CDR1 SGHRS and CDR2 YFSETQ. This CDR3 is built from 16 residues. Trimming cost V 4 bases and J 0 bases, with 14 bases left between them.

This chain connects TRBV19 to TRBJ2-1; a possible D gene is TRBD1 (5 bases). Germline-derived CDR1 and CDR2 are LNHDA and SQIVND (reference sequence). The CDR3 sequence is 11 residues long. V lost 9 bases and J 4 bases, leaving 7 bases between the germline ends. CDR3 coding DNA: TGTGCCAGCCAGGGTTACAATGAGCAGTTCTTC. It codes for CASQGYNEQFF.

J is TRBJ1-5 and V is TRBV6-5; 11 bases align to TRBD1. This CDR3 spans 14 amino acids. The V segment lost 8 bases and the J segment 2 bases; nucleotides outside the gene matches: 2. The germline gives CDR1 MNHEY, CDR2 SVGAGI. The CDR3 sequence is CASGTGGGNQPQHF. CDR3 nucleotides: TGTGCCAGCGGGACAGGGGGTGGCAATCAGCCCCAGCATTTT.

V usage is TRBV6-5 and J usage is TRBJ2-7, with TRBD1 matching 10 bases. The CDR3 loop spans 15 amino acids. Germline V CDR1 and CDR2: MNHEY, SVGAGI. Unmatched junction bases numbered 7, after V lost 4 bases and J lost 4 bases. The CDR3 loop is CASSFYPGQGYEQYF. DNA for the CDR3: TGTGCCAGCAGTTTTTACCCGGGACAGGGGTACGAGCAGTACTTC.

The chain employs TRBV3-1 (or the pseudogene TRBV3-2) and TRBJ2-1; D might be TRBD1 (5 bases). In germline, CDR1 is LGHDT, CDR2 YNNKEL (reference sequence). This CDR3 is 15 amino acids long. Trimming left V 2 bases short and J 6 bases short, with 14 bases between. The CDR3 nucleotides read TGTGCCAGCAGCCAAATCGCGACAGCGATCAATGAGCAGTTCTTC. This gives the protein CASSQIATAINEQFF.

This chain uses TRBV13 with TRBJ1-2; D is unclear. Trimming pared 1 base from V and 4 bases from J, leaving 4 bases between. The CDR3 is made up of 12 amino acids. The germline CDR1 and CDR2 sequences are PRHDT and FYEKMQ (reference sequence). CDR3 in DNA: TGTGCCAGCAGCTTAGAGAGCTATGGCTACACCTTC. Translated, it gives CASSLESYGYTF.

This chain connects TRBV2 to TRBJ2-7, with 11 bases that match TRBD2. Germline V lookup: CDR1 SNHLY, CDR2 FYNNEI. The CDR3 contains 14 residues. The trim removed 7 bases at V and 3 bases at J, leaving 5 bases unmatched. CDR3 region: CASNGLAGYYEQYF. The CDR3 DNA reads as TGTGCCAGCAACGGACTAGCGGGCTACTACGAGCAGTACTTC.

The chain combines TRBV2 with TRBJ2-1; the match to TRBD1 covers 10 bases. Germline V gene sequence: CDR1 SNHLY, CDR2 FYNNEI. The CDR3 covers 14 residues. The trim removed 4 bases at V and 4 bases at J, leaving 1 base unmatched. The CDR3 protein is CASSGTGGYNEQFF. In DNA, the CDR3 is TGTGCCAGCAGTGGGACAGGGGGGTACAATGAGCAGTTCTTC. Using reference TRBV2 and TRBJ2-1 for the parts outside the CDR3, the full variable domain is EPEVTQTPSHQVTQMGQEVILRCVPISNHLYFYWYRQILGQKVEFLVSFYNNEISEKSEIFDDQFSVERPDGSNFTLKIRSTKLEDSAMYFCASSGTGGYNEQFFGPGTRLTVL.

The chain carries TRBV5-1 and TRBJ2-2; 9 positions match TRBD1. The trim removed 4 bases at V and 0 bases at J, leaving 4 bases unmatched. CDR1 SGHRS and CDR2 YFSETQ come from the germline V gene. The CDR3 sequence is 16 residues long. Written as DNA, the CDR3 is TGCGCCAGCAGCCTGGGACAGGGAACGAACACCGGGGAGCTGTTTTTT. Translated, it gives CASSLGQGTNTGELFF.

V gene TRBV6-5 combines with J gene TRBJ2-2, with 7 nucleotides matching TRBD2. Germline V gene sequence: CDR1 MNHEY, CDR2 SVGAGI. The CDR3 is 15 amino acids. V was pared by 6 bases and J by 4 bases, with 8 bases of the junction left unmatched. The CDR3 reads CASRNGGVSTGELFF. DNA of the CDR3: TGTGCCAGCAGGAATGGGGGGGTCTCCACCGGGGAGCTGTTTTTT.

This chain connects TRBV7-9 to TRBJ2-3, with 10 bases matching TRBD1. Per the germline V gene, CDR1 is SEHNR and CDR2 is FQNEAQ (reference sequence). V shed 6 bases and J 4 bases; nucleotides not matched to a gene: 7. CDR3 length: 15 amino acids. CDR3: CASRRQGAAADTQYF. The CDR3 DNA sequence: TGTGCCAGCAGACGACAGGGGGCTGCGGCAGATACGCAGTATTTT. Variable domain in full (rest from reference TRBV7-9 and TRBJ2-3): DTGVSQNPRHKITKRGQNVTFRCDPISEHNRLYWYRQTLGQGPEFLTYFQNEAQLEKSRLLSDRFSAERPKGSFSTLEIQRTEQGDSAMYLCASRRQGAAADTQYFGPGTRLTVL.

V and J are TRBV12-3 or TRBV12-4 and TRBJ2-5; D may be TRBD1 (6 bases). Trimming cost V 6 bases and J 4 bases, with 12 bases left between them. This CDR3 has 13 amino acids. CDR3 nucleotides: TGTGCCAGCAGAGGACAGTCAGGAGAGACCCAGTACTTC. Its translation is CASRGQSGETQYF.

This clone was seen once. In DNA, the CDR3 is TGTGCCAGCAGCCTCGACAGGGGCGTCACTGAAGCTTTCTTT. Residues: CASSLDRGVTEAFF. The chain links TRBV11-2 to TRBJ1-1; 8 bases are a match to TRBD1. J was trimmed by 4 bases and V by 5 bases; bases with no gene match: 6. CDR1 SGHAT and CDR2 FQNNGV come from the germline V gene. The CDR3 extends over 14 amino acids.

V and J are TRBV7-2 and TRBJ2-3; D is unresolved. V shed 4 bases and J shed 0 bases, with 11 bases lying between them. Per the germline V gene, CDR1 is SGHTA and CDR2 is FQGNSA. The CDR3 has 15 residues. The CDR3 loop reads CASSSQRASTDTQYF. The CDR3 bases are TGTGCCAGCAGCTCCCAAAGAGCTAGCACAGATACGCAGTATTTT.

This clone was recorded once. V usage is TRBV9 and J usage is TRBJ2-3; 10 positions match TRBD2. J gave up 3 bases and V 2 bases, and 3 bases lay outside the gene matches. This CDR3 has 15 amino acids. CDR1 SGDLS and CDR2 YYNGEE come from the germline V gene. CDR3 in DNA: TGTGCCAGCAGCGTCCGAGCGGGAGGGACAGATACGCAGTATTTT. Protein sequence: CASSVRAGGTDTQYF.

This chain uses TRBV27 with TRBJ1-1; D may be TRBD1 (5 bases). In germline, CDR1 is MNHEY, CDR2 SMNVEV (reference sequence). The CDR3 is made up of 13 amino acids. V lost 5 bases and J 3 bases, leaving 10 bases between the germline ends. This chain's CDR3 is CASSARVDTEAFF. The CDR3, as DNA: TGTGCCAGCAGTGCCAGGGTGGACACTGAAGCTTTCTTT.

The chain combines TRBV3-1 (or the pseudogene TRBV3-2) with TRBJ2-3; the match to TRBD2 covers 7 bases. The CDR3 is made up of 18 amino acids. Losses at the gene ends were 5 bases for V and 1 base for J; bases not matched to a gene: 15. Looked up from germline, CDR1 is LGHDT and CDR2 is YNNKEL (reference sequence). CDR3 sequence (DNA): TGTGCCAGCAGCTACCACGGGCGCGGGAGTGGGGGCACAGATACGCAGTATTTT. Translation: CASSYHGRGSGGTDTQYF.

This chain links TRBV28 with TRBJ2-7, with TRBD1 identical over 8 bases. J lost 1 base, V lost 5 bases, and 7 bases had no gene match. Germline V gene lookup returns CDR1 MDHEN and CDR2 SYDVKM. This CDR3 has 15 residues. The CDR3 nucleotides are TGTGCCAGCAGTCGACCCGGGACAGGATCCTACGAGCAGTACTTC. Protein product: CASSRPGTGSYEQYF.